The rows below give T cell receptor beta chains drawn from one sample of a study of blood T cell repertoires in COVID-19. Using immunoSEQ multiplex PCR, the repertoire was profiled, and TCRdb retains in-frame clones only, with some absent. The sample consists of some 150,000 clones, 84% of them appearing once. The sample comprised peripheral blood. The receptors were gathered from a human donor in a cohort sampled during active COVID-19. Both conserved end residues are part of each CDR3. Fields, in order: V gene, clone size, J gene, D gene, CDR3 DNA, CDR3 protein. The D gene is left open where the match is weak. Not all rows give a size; the values are once, few, many and, for expanded clones, a class.

>TRBV7-6|NA|TRBJ2-5|TRBD1
TGTGCCAGCAGCCAAACAGGGGCCAACCATGAGACCCAGTACTTC
CASSQTGANHETQYF
>TRBV12-5|NA|TRBJ2-5|NA
TGTGCTAGTGGTTTCCACACTGCGGCCTCGGGAGAGACCCAGTACTTC
CASGFHTAASGETQYF
>TRBV7-2|NA|TRBJ2-1|TRBD2
TGTGCCAGCAGCTTAGTCCTAGCGGGAGTTGAGCAGTTCTTC
CASSLVLAGVEQFF
>TRBV5-8|once|TRBJ1-2|NA
TGTGCCAGCAGCTTTGCCAGGGCCCGACCTGAGACTAACTATGGCTACACCTTC
CASSFARARPETNYGYTF
>TRBV7-9|NA|TRBJ1-4|NA
TGTGCCAGCAGCTTAGCTGAACCGGGGGGAAAACTGTTTTTT
CASSLAEPGGKLFF
>TRBV6-5|NA|TRBJ1-1|NA
TGTGCCAGCAGTTCCCAACCCAGGGGTGGCACTGAAGCTTTCTTT
CASSSQPRGGTEAFF
>TRBV4-2|NA|TRBJ2-2|TRBD2
TGTGCCAGCAGCCAAGATTTCGGCGGGAGGCTGAACACCGGGGAGCTGTTTTTT
CASSQDFGGRLNTGELFF
>TRBV7-2|NA|TRBJ2-3|NA
TGTGCCAGCAGCCCAGAGTTCCGGGGCACAGATACGCAGTATTTT
CASSPEFRGTDTQYF
>TRBV18|once|TRBJ1-1|NA
TGTGCCAGCTCACCTGTGCGGGGGAACACTGAAGCTTTCTTT
CASSPVRGNTEAFF
>TRBV20-1|NA|TRBJ1-2|NA
TGCAGTGCAAACAGGGACGGCTACACCTTC
CSANRDGYTF
>TRBV13|NA|TRBJ2-3|NA
TGTGCCAGCAGCTTATACACAGATACGCAGTATTTT
CASSLYTDTQYF
>TRBV19|few|TRBJ1-2|NA
TGTGCCAGTACGGACAGCCCAATTGGCTACACCTTC
CASTDSPIGYTF
>TRBV3-1/TRBV3-2|NA|TRBJ1-1|NA
TGTGCCAGCAGCCAAGATAACAGCGGGCGACGGATCTTT
CASSQDNSGRRIF
>TRBV18|NA|TRBJ1-4|NA
TGTGCCAGCTCGTCAAGGGGCCCTAATGAAAAACTGTTTTTT
CASSSRGPNEKLFF
>TRBV5-1|NA|TRBJ2-5|NA
TGCGCCAGCAGCGACGGGACTCTGGGCATCAAAGAGACCCAGTACTTC
CASSDGTLGIKETQYF
>TRBV3-1/TRBV3-2|NA|TRBJ1-2|TRBD1
TGTGCCAGCAGCCCCAGACAGGGGAATGGCTACACCTTC
CASSPRQGNGYTF
>TRBV27|NA|TRBJ2-1|TRBD2
TGTGCCAGCAGTTTATTAAGAGCGGGGGCCTACAATGAGCAGTTCTTC
CASSLLRAGAYNEQFF